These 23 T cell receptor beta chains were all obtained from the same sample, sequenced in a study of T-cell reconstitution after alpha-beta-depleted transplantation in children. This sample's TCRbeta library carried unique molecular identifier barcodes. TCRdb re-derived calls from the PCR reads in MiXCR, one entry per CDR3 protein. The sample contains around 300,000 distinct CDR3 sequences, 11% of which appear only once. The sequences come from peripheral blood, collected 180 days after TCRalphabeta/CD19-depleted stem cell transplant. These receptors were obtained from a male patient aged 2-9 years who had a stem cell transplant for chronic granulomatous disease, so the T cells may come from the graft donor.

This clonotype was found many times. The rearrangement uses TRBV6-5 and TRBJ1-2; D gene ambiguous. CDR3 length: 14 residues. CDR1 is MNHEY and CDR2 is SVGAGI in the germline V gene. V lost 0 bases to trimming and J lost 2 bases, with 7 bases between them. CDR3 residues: CASSYSGRNYGYTF. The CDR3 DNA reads TGTGCCAGCAGTTACTCGGGGAGAAACTATGGCTACACCTTC.

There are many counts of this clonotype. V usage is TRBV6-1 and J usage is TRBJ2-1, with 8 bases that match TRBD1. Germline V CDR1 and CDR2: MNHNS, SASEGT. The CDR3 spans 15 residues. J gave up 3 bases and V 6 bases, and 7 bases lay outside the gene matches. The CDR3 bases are TGTGCCAGCAGGATTCTACAGGGGGTCTACAATGAGCAGTTCTTC. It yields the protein CASRILQGVYNEQFF.

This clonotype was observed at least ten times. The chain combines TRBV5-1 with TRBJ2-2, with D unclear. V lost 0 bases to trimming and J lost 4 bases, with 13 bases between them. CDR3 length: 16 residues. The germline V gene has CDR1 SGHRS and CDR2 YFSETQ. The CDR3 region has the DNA TGCGCCAGCAGCTTGGAGTTTGGCAGGACCACCGGGGAGCTGTTTTTT. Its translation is CASSLEFGRTTGELFF.

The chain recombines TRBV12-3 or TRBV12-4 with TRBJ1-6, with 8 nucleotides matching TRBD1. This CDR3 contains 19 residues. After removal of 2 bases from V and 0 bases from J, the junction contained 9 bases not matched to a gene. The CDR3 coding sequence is TGTGCCAGCAGTTTAATTTCCGGACAGGGTTTCTCCTATAATTCACCCCTCCACTTT. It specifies CASSLISGQGFSYNSPLHF.

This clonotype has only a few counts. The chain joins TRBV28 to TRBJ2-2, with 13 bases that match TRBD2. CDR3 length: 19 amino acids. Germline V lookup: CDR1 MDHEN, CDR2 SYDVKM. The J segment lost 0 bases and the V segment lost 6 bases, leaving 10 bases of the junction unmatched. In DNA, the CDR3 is TGTGCCAGCAGCCCTCGGACTAGCGGGAGTTTTCCGAACACCGGGGAGCTGTTTTTT. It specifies CASSPRTSGSFPNTGELFF.

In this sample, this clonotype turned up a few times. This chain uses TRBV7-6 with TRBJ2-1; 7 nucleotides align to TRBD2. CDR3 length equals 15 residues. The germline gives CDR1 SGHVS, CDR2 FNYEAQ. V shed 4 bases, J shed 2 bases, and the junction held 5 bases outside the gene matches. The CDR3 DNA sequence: TGTGCCAGCAGCTATGGGGGGGGGGCCTACAATGAGCAGTTCTTC. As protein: CASSYGGGAYNEQFF.

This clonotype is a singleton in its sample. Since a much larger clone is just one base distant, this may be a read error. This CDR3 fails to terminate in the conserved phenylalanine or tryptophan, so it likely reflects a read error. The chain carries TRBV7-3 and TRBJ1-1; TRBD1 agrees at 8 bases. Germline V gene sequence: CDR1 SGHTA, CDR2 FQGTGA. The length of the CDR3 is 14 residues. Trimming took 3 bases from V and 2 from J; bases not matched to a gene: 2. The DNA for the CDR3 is TGTGCCAGCAGCTTGTCAGGGGGCAACACTGAAGCTTTCTTA. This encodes CASSLSGGNTEAFL.

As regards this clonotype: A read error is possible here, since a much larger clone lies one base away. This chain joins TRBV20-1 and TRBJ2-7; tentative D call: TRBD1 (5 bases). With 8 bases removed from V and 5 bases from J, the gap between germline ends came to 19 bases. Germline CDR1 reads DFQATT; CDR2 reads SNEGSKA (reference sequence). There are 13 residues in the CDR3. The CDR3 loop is CSTKGRVRHEQYF. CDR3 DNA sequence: TGCAGTACTAAAGGCAGGGTAAGACACGAGCAGTACTTC.

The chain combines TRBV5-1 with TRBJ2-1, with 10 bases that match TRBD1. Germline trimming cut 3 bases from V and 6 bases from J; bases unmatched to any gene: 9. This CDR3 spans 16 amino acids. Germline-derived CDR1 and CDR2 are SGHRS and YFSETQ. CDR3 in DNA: TGCGCCAGCAGCTGGGCCGGGACAGGGGACCTCAATGAGCAGTTCTTC. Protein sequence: CASSWAGTGDLNEQFF.

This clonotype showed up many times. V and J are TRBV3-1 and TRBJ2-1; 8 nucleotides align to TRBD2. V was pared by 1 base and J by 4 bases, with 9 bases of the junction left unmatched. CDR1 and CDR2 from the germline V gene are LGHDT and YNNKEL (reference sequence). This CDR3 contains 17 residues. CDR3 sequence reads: CASSQVGVAGPYNEQFF. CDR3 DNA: TGTGCCAGCAGCCAAGTGGGGGTAGCGGGGCCGTACAATGAGCAGTTCTTC.

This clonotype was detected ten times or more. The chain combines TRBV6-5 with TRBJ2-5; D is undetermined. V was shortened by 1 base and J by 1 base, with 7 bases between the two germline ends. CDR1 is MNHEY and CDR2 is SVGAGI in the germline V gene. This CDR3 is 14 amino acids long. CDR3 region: CASSYLSAQETQYF. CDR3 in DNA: TGTGCCAGCAGTTACTTGTCGGCCCAAGAGACCCAGTACTTC.

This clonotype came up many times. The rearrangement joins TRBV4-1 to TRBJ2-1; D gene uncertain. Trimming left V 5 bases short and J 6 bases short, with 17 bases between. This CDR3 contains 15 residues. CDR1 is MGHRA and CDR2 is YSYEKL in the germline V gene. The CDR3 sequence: CASSFQAGHGNEQFF. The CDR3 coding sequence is TGCGCCAGCAGCTTCCAGGCCGGGCACGGCAATGAGCAGTTCTTC.

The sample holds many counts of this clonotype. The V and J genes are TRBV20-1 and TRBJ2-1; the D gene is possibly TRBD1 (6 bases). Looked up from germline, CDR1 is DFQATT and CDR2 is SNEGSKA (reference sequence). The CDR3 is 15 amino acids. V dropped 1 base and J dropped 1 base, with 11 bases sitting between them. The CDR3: CSARGGRGSYNEQFF. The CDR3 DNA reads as TGCAGTGCTAGAGGGGGCAGGGGTTCCTACAATGAGCAGTTCTTC.

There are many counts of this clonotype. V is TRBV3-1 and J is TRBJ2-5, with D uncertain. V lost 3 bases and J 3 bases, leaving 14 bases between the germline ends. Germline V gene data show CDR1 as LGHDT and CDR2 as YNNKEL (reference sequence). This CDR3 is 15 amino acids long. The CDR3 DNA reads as TGTGCCAGCAGCCATCTCATGACGCGCAAAGAGACCCAGTACTTC. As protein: CASSHLMTRKETQYF.

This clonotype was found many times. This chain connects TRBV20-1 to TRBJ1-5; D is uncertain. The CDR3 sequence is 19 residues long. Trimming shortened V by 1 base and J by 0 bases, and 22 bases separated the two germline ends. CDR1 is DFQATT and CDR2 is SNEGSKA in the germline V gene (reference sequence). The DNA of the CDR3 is TGCAGTGCTAGAGCTCCCGGGGAGGGTTTTTCGTATAGCAATCAGCCCCAGCATTTT. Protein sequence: CSARAPGEGFSYSNQPQHF.

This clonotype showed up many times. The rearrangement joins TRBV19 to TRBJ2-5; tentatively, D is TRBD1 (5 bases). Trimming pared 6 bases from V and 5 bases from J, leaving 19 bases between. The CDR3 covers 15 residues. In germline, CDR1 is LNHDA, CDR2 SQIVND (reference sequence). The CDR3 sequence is CASSPGLIHPETQYF. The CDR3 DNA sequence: TGTGCCAGTAGCCCAGGGCTCATCCACCCCGAGACCCAGTACTTC. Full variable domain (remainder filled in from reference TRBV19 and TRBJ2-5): DGGITQSPKYLFRKEGQNVTLSCEQNLNHDAMYWYRQDPGQGLRLIYYSQIVNDFQKGDIAEGYSVSREKKESFPLTVTSAQKNPTAFYLCASSPGLIHPETQYFGPGTRLLVL.

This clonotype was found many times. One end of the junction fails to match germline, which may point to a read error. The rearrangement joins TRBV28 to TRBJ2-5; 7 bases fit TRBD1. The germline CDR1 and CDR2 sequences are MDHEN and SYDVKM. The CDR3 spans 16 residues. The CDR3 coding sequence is TGTGCCAGCAGTCCCTCATTGGTCAGGGGGATTGAGACCCAGCACTTC. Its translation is CASSPSLVRGIETQHF.

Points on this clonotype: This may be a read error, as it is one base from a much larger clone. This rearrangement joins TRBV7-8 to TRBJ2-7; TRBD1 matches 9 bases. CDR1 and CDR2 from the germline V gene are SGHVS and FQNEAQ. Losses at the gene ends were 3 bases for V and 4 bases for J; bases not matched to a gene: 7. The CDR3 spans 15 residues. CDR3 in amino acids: CASSFGTGLDYEQYF. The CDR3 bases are TGTGCCAGCAGCTTTGGGACAGGGCTCGATTACGAGCAGTACTTC.

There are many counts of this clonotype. The CDR3 DNA follows: TGTGCCAGCAGCTTAGTTCAGGGGGCGTTGATCTCTGGGGCCAACGTCCTGACTTTC. As protein: CASSLVQGALISGANVLTF. The genes are TRBV7-8 and TRBJ2-6; TRBD1 matches 8 bases. The CDR3 length is 19 residues. The V segment lost 1 base and the J segment 0 bases; nucleotides outside the gene matches: 8. Germline CDR1 and CDR2: SGHVS and FQNEAQ.

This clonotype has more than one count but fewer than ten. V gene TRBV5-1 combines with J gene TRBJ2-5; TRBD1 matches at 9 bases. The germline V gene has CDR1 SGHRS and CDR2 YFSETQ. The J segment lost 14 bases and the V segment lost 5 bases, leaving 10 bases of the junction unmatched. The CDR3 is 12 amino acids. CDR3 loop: CASRTARDRVYF. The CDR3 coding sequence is TGCGCCAGCAGAACTGCCCGGGACAGGGTTTACTTC.

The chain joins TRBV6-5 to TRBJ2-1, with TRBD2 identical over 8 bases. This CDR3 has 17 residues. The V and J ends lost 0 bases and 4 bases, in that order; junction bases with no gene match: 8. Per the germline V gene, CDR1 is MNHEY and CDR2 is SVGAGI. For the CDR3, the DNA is TGTGCCAGCAGTTACTCGGGCAAGCGGGGGCTTTACAATGAGCAGTTCTTC. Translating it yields CASSYSGKRGLYNEQFF.

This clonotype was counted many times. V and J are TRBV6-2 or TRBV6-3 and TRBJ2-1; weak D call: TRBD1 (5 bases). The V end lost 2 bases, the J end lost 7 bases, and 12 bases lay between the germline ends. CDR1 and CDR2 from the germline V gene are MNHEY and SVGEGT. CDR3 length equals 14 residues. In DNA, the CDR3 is TGTGCCAGCAGTTACGTACAGGTCCTAAATGAGCAGTTCTTC. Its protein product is CASSYVQVLNEQFF.

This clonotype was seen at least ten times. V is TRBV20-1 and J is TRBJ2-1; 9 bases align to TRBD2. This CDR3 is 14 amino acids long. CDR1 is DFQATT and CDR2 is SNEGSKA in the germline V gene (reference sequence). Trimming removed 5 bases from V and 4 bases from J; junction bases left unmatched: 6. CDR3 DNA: TGCAGTGCTCAAGCGGGAGGTTCTTACAATGAGCAGTTCTTC. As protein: CSAQAGGSYNEQFF.